This T cell receptor (beta chain) is drawn from a study of T cell repertoires in cytomegalovirus infection. Overall study: Matching HLA type, along with CMV infection, was indicated by public TCR beta signatures. Study-level points and caveats: The response measured ex vivo was dominated by TCR beta clonotypes (HLA-C-restricted and CMV-specific). Public TCR beta family frequency separated CMV-and-HLA carriers, including in an independent cohort.

In TCRdb, the reads were re-called with MiXCR into one record per CDR3 protein. Of 700,000 to 850,000 distinct CDR3 sequences listed, less than 35% were seen once; the top ten hold roughly 12%. A note on this clonotype: Antigen unknown.

Germline assignment: CDR1 LNHNV and CDR2 YYDKDF (reference sequence). The J segment lost 5 bases and the V segment lost 4 bases, leaving 1 base of the junction unmatched. CDR3 length: 14 residues. The source of this sequence is a human donor in good health (CMV status not recorded). Some clones in this sample may be carry-over from other donors' samples. V gene TRBV15 combines with J gene TRBJ2-1, with 11 nucleotides matching TRBD2. The sample was cultured CD8+ T cells from PBMCs, taken from culture after CMV antigen stimulation. For the CDR3, the DNA is TGTGCCACCAGCATAGCGGGGGGGAACAATGAGCAGTTCTTC. Translation gives CATSIAGGNNEQFF.